These 23 T cell receptor beta chains were all obtained from the same sample, sequenced in a study of STAT5B mutations in CD4+ large granular lymphocyte leukemia. Only in-frame clones appear in the TCRdb table, and some are missing; sequencing was by immunoSEQ multiplex PCR. The sample has tens of thousands of clones, roughly four fifths seen once. The sequencing sample was made of CD4+ T cells from blood buffy coats. The receptors stem from a human donor in good health.

This clone was counted between two and nine times. The genes are TRBV10-3 and TRBJ1-6, with D uncertain. Germline V gene data show CDR1 as ENHRY and CDR2 as SYGVKD. There are 15 residues in the CDR3. The V end lost 4 bases, the J end lost 5 bases, and 12 bases lay between the germline ends. CDR3 nucleotide sequence: TGTGCCATCAGTGTGGGGTCCCCGGATAATTCACCCCTCCACTTT. This codes for CAISVGSPDNSPLHF.

The chain has TRBV6-5 and TRBJ2-1, with 10 bases that match TRBD1. The V gene end was trimmed by 6 bases and the J gene end by 7 bases; junction bases not matched to a gene: 3. Germline V gene data show CDR1 as MNHEY and CDR2 as SVGAGI. CDR3 length: 13 amino acids. The CDR3 sequence is CASRRQGANEQFF. The DNA of the CDR3 is TGTGCCAGCAGGAGACAGGGGGCTAATGAGCAGTTCTTC.

V usage is TRBV5-1 and J usage is TRBJ1-1; TRBD1 might be the D (6 bases). V dropped 4 bases and J dropped 1 base, with 14 bases sitting between them. Germline assignment: CDR1 SGHRS and CDR2 YFSETQ. The CDR3 runs to 15 residues. Here the CDR3 DNA reads TGCGCCAGCAGCATCGAGGGGGTCACGAACACTGAAGCTTTCTTT. Protein sequence: CASSIEGVTNTEAFF.

The chain carries TRBV9 and TRBJ1-2; the D is unclear. Trimming removed 6 bases from V and 0 bases from J, with 12 bases in between. The CDR3 is 14 residues long. CDR1 and CDR2 from the germline V gene are SGDLS and YYNGEE. CDR3 protein: CASTPEDTNYGYTF. The CDR3 DNA reads TGTGCCAGCACCCCTGAGGATACTAACTATGGCTACACCTTC. Full variable domain (missing parts from reference TRBV9 and TRBJ1-2): DSGVTQTPKHLITATGQRVTLRCSPRSGDLSVYWYQQSLDQGLQFLIQYYNGEERAKGNILERFSAQQFPDLHSELNLSSLELGDSALYFCASTPEDTNYGYTFGSGTRLTVV.

This chain links TRBV9 with TRBJ1-4; TRBD1 matches at 7 bases. The length of the CDR3 is 15 residues. The germline V gene has CDR1 SGDLS and CDR2 YYNGEE. The V segment lost 3 bases and the J segment 6 bases; nucleotides outside the gene matches: 8. The CDR3 nucleotides read TGTGCCAGCAGCGCGATGAGGGGGCCGGATGAAAAACTGTTTTTT. Protein sequence: CASSAMRGPDEKLFF.

The chain links TRBV19 to TRBJ2-7, with D perhaps matching TRBD1 or TRBD2 (5 bases each). The V end lost 1 base, the J end lost 6 bases, and 16 bases lay between the germline ends. Germline-derived CDR1 and CDR2 are LNHDA and SQIVND (reference sequence). The CDR3 length is 15 residues. CDR3 sequence reads: CASSIGPGTSGEQYF. CDR3 DNA: TGTGCCAGTAGTATAGGTCCAGGGACCTCGGGCGAGCAGTACTTC.

In DNA, the CDR3 is TGCAGTGTTGGGACAGTGGTGAAGTACTTC. It translates to CSVGTVVKYF. The rearrangement links TRBV20-1 to TRBJ2-7; 7 nucleotides align to TRBD1. Losses at the gene ends were 7 bases for V and 11 bases for J; bases not matched to a gene: 8. This CDR3 contains 10 residues. The germline CDR1 and CDR2 sequences are DFQATT and SNEGSKA (reference sequence).

For this clone: This sample includes further DNA sequences coding for the same CDR3. CDR3 in amino acids: CASSPDPTGATNTGELFF. The CDR3 coding sequence is TGTGCCAGCAGCCCCGATCCTACAGGGGCGACGAACACCGGGGAGCTGTTTTTT. V is TRBV5-4 and J is TRBJ2-2, with TRBD1 matching over 7 bases. After removal of 4 bases from V and 0 bases from J, the junction contained 12 bases not matched to a gene. Germline V gene data show CDR1 as SGHNT and CDR2 as YYREEE (reference sequence). CDR3 length equals 18 residues.

The CDR3 reads CASSLTVNTEAFF. The CDR3 nucleotides are TGTGCCAGCAGCTTGACAGTGAACACTGAAGCTTTCTTT. The genes are TRBV6-5 and TRBJ1-1; D is possibly TRBD1 (5 bases). This CDR3 region has 13 residues. Germline V gene sequence: CDR1 MNHEY, CDR2 SVGAGI. V lost 6 bases to trimming and J lost 0 bases, with 8 bases between them.

This chain's CDR3 is CASSPGQGKYEQYF. In nucleotides, the CDR3 is TGTGCCAGCAGTCCGGGACAGGGGAAATACGAGCAGTACTTC. The V gene is TRBV27, the J gene TRBJ2-7, with 10 bases matching TRBD1. The CDR3 has 14 residues. The V gene's germline CDR1 is MNHEY and CDR2 SMNVEV (reference sequence). Trimming cost V 5 bases and J 4 bases; bases outside gene matches: 5.

The chain links TRBV5-1 to TRBJ2-7; 9 bases line up with TRBD1. The junction had 17 bases not matched to a gene; V was cut back by 1 base and J by 6 bases. CDR1 SGHRS and CDR2 YFSETQ come from the germline V gene. The CDR3 extends over 18 amino acids. The CDR3 sequence is CASSLQGASGTGLGEQYF. CDR3 DNA: TGCGCCAGCAGCTTGCAGGGGGCCTCCGGGACAGGGTTAGGCGAGCAGTACTTC.

V gene TRBV6-5 combines with J gene TRBJ1-2; D is ambiguous. V lost 7 bases and J lost 4, with 10 bases in between. The length of the CDR3 is 12 residues. The germline gives CDR1 MNHEY, CDR2 SVGAGI. The CDR3, as DNA: TGTGCCAGCAAACAGAGAAGCTATGGCTACACCTTC. This encodes CASKQRSYGYTF.

The V and J genes are TRBV7-6 and TRBJ1-5; TRBD1 might be the D (5 bases). V lost 5 bases to trimming and J lost 6 bases, with 14 bases between them. Per germline, CDR1 SGHVS and CDR2 FNYEAQ. The CDR3 runs to 14 residues. The CDR3 DNA reads as TGTGCCAGCAGCGGGGGGATGATGGGTCAGCCCCAGCATTTT. It translates to CASSGGMMGQPQHF.

V usage is TRBV15 and J usage is TRBJ1-6; 7 positions agree with TRBD1. The junction had 6 bases not matched to a gene; V was cut back by 8 bases and J by 2 bases. The germline V gene has CDR1 LNHNV and CDR2 YYDKDF (reference sequence). CDR3 length equals 15 residues. CDR3: CATETGVAYNSPLHF. CDR3 in DNA: TGTGCCACCGAAACAGGGGTCGCCTATAATTCACCCCTCCACTTT.

This chain uses TRBV5-6 with TRBJ2-1; D is uncertain. V gave up 0 bases and J gave up 6 bases, with 4 bases separating them. The CDR3 spans 12 residues. The germline gives CDR1 SGHDT, CDR2 YYEEEE. The CDR3 bases are TGTGCCAGCAGCTTGGAGCTCAATGAGCAGTTCTTC. Amino acid sequence: CASSLELNEQFF.

This chain links TRBV5-1 with TRBJ2-1; 11 nucleotides align to TRBD2. V trimming: 0 bases; J trimming: 5 bases; junction bases outside the gene matches: 7. The length of the CDR3 is 17 residues. Germline V gene lookup returns CDR1 SGHRS and CDR2 YFSETQ. The CDR3 spells CASSLERLAGIDNEQFF. CDR3 DNA sequence: TGCGCCAGCAGCTTGGAAAGACTAGCGGGGATAGACAATGAGCAGTTCTTC.

This chain connects TRBV9 to TRBJ2-2; D ambiguous. Germline CDR1 reads SGDLS; CDR2 reads YYNGEE. V lost 0 bases, J lost 10 bases, and 16 bases lay in between. The CDR3 covers 15 residues. As DNA, the CDR3 is TGTGCCAGCAGCGTAGTAGGTGGCCTTAACACGGAGCTGTTTTTT. It codes for CASSVVGGLNTELFF.

CDR3: CASSQSYDSSGNTIYF. The CDR3 coding sequence is TGTGCCAGCAGCCAATCCTATGACAGCTCTGGAAACACCATATATTTT. The chain is built from TRBV16 and TRBJ1-3; a weak D match, TRBD1 (5 bases). With 0 bases removed from V and 0 bases from J, the gap between germline ends came to 9 bases. The germline CDR1 and CDR2 sequences are KGHSY and FQNENV. The CDR3 is made up of 16 amino acids. Full variable domain (remainder filled in from reference TRBV16 and TRBJ1-3): GEEVAQTPKHLVRGEGQKAKLYCAPIKGHSYVFWYQQVLKNEFKFLISFQNENVFDETGMPKERFSAKCLPNSPCSLEIQATKLEDSAVYFCASSQSYDSSGNTIYFGEGSWLTVV.

This clone appeared once. CDR3 sequence: CASSQTLAGGPNEQFF. CDR3 DNA sequence: TGTGCCAGCAGCCAGACACTAGCGGGAGGGCCTAATGAGCAGTTCTTC. This chain joins TRBV7-8 and TRBJ2-1, with 13 positions matching TRBD2. The germline V gene has CDR1 SGHVS and CDR2 FQNEAQ. V shed 5 bases and J 7 bases; nucleotides not matched to a gene: 8. The CDR3 has 16 amino acids.

This clone has a handful of counts. The CDR3 loop reads CASSQDKQVNTEAFF. DNA for the CDR3: TGTGCCAGCAGCCAAGATAAACAGGTGAACACTGAAGCTTTCTTT. The chain uses TRBV4-2 and TRBJ1-1; perhaps TRBD1 as D (5 bases). The CDR3 extends over 15 amino acids. CDR1 and CDR2 (germline): LGHNA, YNFKEQ. With 0 bases removed from V and 0 bases from J, the gap between germline ends came to 8 bases.

In DNA, the CDR3 is TGTGCCAGCAGCCCGAATGAGCAGTTCTTC. Translation: CASSPNEQFF. The V and J genes are TRBV7-9 and TRBJ2-1; no firm D call. The CDR3 consists of 10 residues. V lost 5 bases and J lost 7, with 3 bases in between. Germline V gene lookup returns CDR1 SEHNR and CDR2 FQNEAQ (reference sequence).

This rearrangement joins TRBV10-3 to TRBJ2-5; D assignment may be TRBD1 or TRBD2 (6 bases each). Per the germline V gene, CDR1 is ENHRY and CDR2 is SYGVKD. This CDR3 comprises 14 residues. Trimming took off 4 bases at V and 5 bases at J, with 14 bases between the two ends. Here the CDR3 DNA reads TGTGCCATCAGTGGGCACGGGGGCCGGGAGACCCAGTACTTC. Its translation: CAISGHGGRETQYF.

The genes are TRBV28 and TRBJ2-2, with a weak D call TRBD2 (5 bases). Trimming left V 5 bases short and J 5 bases short, with 18 bases between. This CDR3 region has 16 residues. CDR1 is MDHEN, CDR2 SYDVKM, per germline. The CDR3 DNA is TGTGCCAGCAGTACCCCGGACGGGAAAGGTACCGGGGAGCTGTTTTTT. Its protein is CASSTPDGKGTGELFF.